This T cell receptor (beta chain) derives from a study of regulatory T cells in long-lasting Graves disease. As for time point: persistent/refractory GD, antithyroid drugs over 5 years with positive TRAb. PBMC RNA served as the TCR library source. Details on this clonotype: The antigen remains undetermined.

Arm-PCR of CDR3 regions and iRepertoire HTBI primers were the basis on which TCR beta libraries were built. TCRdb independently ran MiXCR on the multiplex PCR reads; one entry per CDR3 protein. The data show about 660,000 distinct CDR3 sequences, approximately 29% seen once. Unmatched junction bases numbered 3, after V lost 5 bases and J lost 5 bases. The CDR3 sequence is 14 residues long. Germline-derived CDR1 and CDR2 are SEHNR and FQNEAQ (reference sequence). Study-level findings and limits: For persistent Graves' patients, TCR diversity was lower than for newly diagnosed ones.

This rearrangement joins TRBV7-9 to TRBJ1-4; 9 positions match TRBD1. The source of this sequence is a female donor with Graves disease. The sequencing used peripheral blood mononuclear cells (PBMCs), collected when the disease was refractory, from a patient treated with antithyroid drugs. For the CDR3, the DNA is TGTGCCAGCAGCGCCGGGACAGGGAATGAAAAACTGTTTTTT. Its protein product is CASSAGTGNEKLFF.